The 22 T cell receptor beta chains given below trace back to one sample, sequenced in a study of blood T cells in healthy people across ages. A J-beta primer mix and a sample-barcoded 5' primer were used in a second PCR of about 7 to 12 cycles. TCRdb recomputed calls from the 5' RACE reads with MiXCR, one row per CDR3 protein. Of about 970,000 distinct CDR3 sequences listed, just over 50% are singletons. The specimen sequenced was blood. These receptors all stem from a woman aged 60-70 years in good health.

This chain uses TRBV28 with TRBJ2-7, with TRBD1 matching 9 bases. The CDR3 spans 14 residues. Germline lookup yields CDR1 MDHEN and CDR2 SYDVKM. The V gene end was trimmed by 6 bases and the J gene end by 2 bases; junction bases not matched to a gene: 5. For the CDR3, the DNA is TGTGCCAGCAGGAAACAGGGGGCGCCCTACGAGCAGTACTTC. As protein: CASRKQGAPYEQYF.

The rearrangement uses TRBV6-2 or TRBV6-3 and TRBJ2-5; D is perhaps TRBD1 or TRBD2 (6 bases each). This CDR3 region has 14 residues. Trimming cost V 2 bases and J 13 bases, with 20 bases left between them. Germline V lookup: CDR1 MNHEY, CDR2 SVGEGT. The CDR3 sequence is CASSYGGGTYERYF. CDR3 nucleotides: TGTGCCAGCAGTTACGGAGGGGGTACCTACGAGCGGTACTTC.

The rearrangement links TRBV25-1 to TRBJ2-7; TRBD2 aligns across 7 bases. With V trimmed by 9 bases and J by 6 bases, 14 bases remained unmatched. The CDR3 has 14 amino acids. Germline V gene data show CDR1 as MGHDK and CDR2 as SYGVNS. This CDR3 reads CASTRAGVWREQYF. The CDR3 DNA sequence: TGTGCCAGTACTCGGGCGGGAGTTTGGCGCGAGCAGTACTTC.

Note on this clonotype: The junction departs from germline at one end; a sequencing error may be responsible. The chain employs TRBV18 and TRBJ2-3, with 8 bases that match TRBD1. The CDR3 is 15 residues long. Germline assignment: CDR1 KGHSH and CDR2 LQKENI. In DNA, the CDR3 is TGTGCTAGCTCACCGACAGGGGCAGGCACAGATACGCAGTATTTT. Amino acids: CASSPTGAGTDTQYF. The full variable domain, in which reference TRBV18 and TRBJ2-3 provide the parts outside the CDR3, is NAGVMQNPRHLVRRRGQEARLRCSPMKGHSHVYWYRQLPEEGLKFMVYLQKENIIDESGMPKERFSAEFPKEGPSILRIQQVVRGDSAAYFCASSPTGAGTDTQYFGPGTRLTVL.

CDR3 in DNA: TGTGCCAGCAGCGTGATAGCGGGAGGGGACACAGATACGCAGTATTTT. The encoded protein is CASSVIAGGDTDTQYF. V usage is TRBV9 and J usage is TRBJ2-3; 11 bases map to TRBD2. J gave up 2 bases and V 2 bases, and 4 bases lay outside the gene matches. The germline V gene encodes CDR1 SGDLS and CDR2 YYNGEE. CDR3 length: 16 amino acids.

This CDR3 reads CASSVGTWSSYEQYF. Here the CDR3 DNA reads TGTGCCAGCAGTGTTGGGACCTGGAGCTCCTACGAGCAGTACTTC. The chain couples TRBV2 to TRBJ2-7; D might be TRBD1 or TRBD2, each matching 5 bases. Trimming removed 4 bases from V and 0 bases from J, with 13 bases in between. The CDR3 has 15 amino acids. Germline V CDR1 and CDR2: SNHLY, FYNNEI.

The chain has TRBV10-3 and TRBJ2-5; perhaps TRBD1 as D (6 bases). V gave up 7 bases and J gave up 2 bases, with 11 bases separating them. The CDR3 spans 13 residues. Germline CDR1 reads ENHRY; CDR2 reads SYGVKD. The CDR3 region has the DNA TGTGCCATCACCGGGACACTTCAAGAGACCCAGTACTTC. It is translated as CAITGTLQETQYF.

Here the CDR3 DNA reads TGCAGTCCTTATAGGCAAGAGACCCAGTACTTC. The encoded protein is CSPYRQETQYF. The chain couples TRBV20-1 to TRBJ2-5; D unclear. The CDR3 has 11 residues. Germline loops: CDR1 DFQATT, CDR2 SNEGSKA (reference sequence). V was clipped by 8 bases and J by 2 bases, with 9 bases between them.

About this clonotype itself: One junction end does not reproduce the germline sequence, and a read error may be involved. The chain carries TRBV7-3 and TRBJ2-5; 8 positions agree with TRBD2. The germline gives CDR1 SGHTA, CDR2 FQGTGA. The CDR3 consists of 17 residues. DNA for the CDR3: TGTGCCAGTAGCTTACAGGATCTCGGGAGGGCCTGGGAGACCCAGTACTTC. Amino acid sequence: CASSLQDLGRAWETQYF.

This clonotype was seen more than once but under ten times. V is TRBV10-3 and J is TRBJ2-7; D remains unclear. With 2 bases removed from V and 7 bases from J, the gap between germline ends came to 9 bases. The CDR3 is made up of 12 amino acids. The germline V gene encodes CDR1 ENHRY and CDR2 SYGVKD. The CDR3 loop reads CAISEPGREQYF. Written as DNA, the CDR3 is TGTGCCATCAGTGAGCCAGGACGTGAGCAGTACTTC.

The J gene is TRBJ2-3, the V gene TRBV5-1; D is possibly TRBD2 (5 bases). V dropped 4 bases and J dropped 2 bases, with 17 bases sitting between them. The CDR3 is made up of 16 amino acids. CDR1 SGHRS and CDR2 YFSETQ come from the germline V gene. The CDR3 nucleotides are TGCGCCAGCAGCCCCCAGCGGCAAGGGTCCACAGATACGCAGTATTTT. Translating it yields CASSPQRQGSTDTQYF.

This clonotype has only a few counts. V gene TRBV20-1 combines with J gene TRBJ2-1, with D unresolved. The length of the CDR3 is 11 residues. Germline assignment: CDR1 DFQATT and CDR2 SNEGSKA (reference sequence). Trimming took 6 bases from V and 3 from J, leaving 6 bases between them. The CDR3 DNA reads TGCAGTGCCCCAATCTACAATGAGCAGTTCTTC. Protein product: CSAPIYNEQFF.

The chain recombines TRBV7-6 with TRBJ2-5; 7 nucleotides agree with TRBD1. The CDR3 is 14 residues long. CDR1 and CDR2 from the germline V gene are SGHVS and FNYEAQ. J was trimmed by 2 bases and V by 6 bases; bases with no gene match: 6. CDR3 sequence: CASRSGTAQETQYF. The DNA for the CDR3 is TGTGCCAGCAGATCCGGGACAGCGCAAGAGACCCAGTACTTC.

The chain recombines TRBV29-1 with TRBJ2-5, with D perhaps TRBD2 (6 bases). CDR3 size: 11 residues. The germline V gene has CDR1 SQVTM and CDR2 ANQGSEA. V was shortened by 6 bases and J by 11 bases, with 16 bases between the two germline ends. As DNA, the CDR3 is TGCAGCGTCAAACTAGCTGGTGAGCAGTACTTC. This sequence encodes CSVKLAGEQYF.

This chain connects TRBV9 to TRBJ2-3; D is unclear. The length of the CDR3 is 14 residues. Per germline, CDR1 SGDLS and CDR2 YYNGEE. The V gene lost 0 bases and the J gene lost 1 base, with 6 bases spanning the gap. The CDR3 nucleotides read TGTGCCAGCAGCGTAGATTCCGGCACAGATACGCAGTATTTT. Translating gives CASSVDSGTDTQYF.

This chain connects TRBV11-2 to TRBJ2-5, with D tentatively TRBD1 or TRBD2 (5 bases each). The CDR3 is 12 amino acids. The V and J ends lost 5 bases and 12 bases respectively, with 16 bases between them. CDR1 and CDR2 from the germline V gene are SGHAT and FQNNGV. CDR3 sequence (DNA): TGTGCCAGCAGCCCCACCGGGACCCCTAAGTACTTC. This gives the protein CASSPTGTPKYF. Together with reference TRBV11-2 and TRBJ2-5, the CDR3 gives the full variable domain: EAGVAQSPRYKIIEKRQSVAFWCNPISGHATLYWYQQILGQGPKLLIQFQNNGVVDDSQLPKDRFSAERLKGVDSTLKIQPAKLEDSAVYLCASSPTGTPKYFGPGTRLLVL.

This clonotype turned up a few times. The chain combines TRBV27 with TRBJ2-1; D could derive from TRBD1 or TRBD2 (5 bases each). The CDR3 is 15 amino acids. Germline lookup yields CDR1 MNHEY and CDR2 SMNVEV (reference sequence). V gave up 4 bases and J gave up 1 base, with 11 bases separating them. The CDR3 loop is CASSSGTASYNEQFF. The CDR3 DNA follows: TGTGCCAGCAGTTCCGGGACGGCGTCCTACAATGAGCAGTTCTTC.

This chain joins TRBV25-1 and TRBJ2-1; tentatively, D is TRBD2 (7 bases). Trimming pared 2 bases from V and 2 bases from J, leaving 19 bases between. The germline CDR1 and CDR2 sequences are MGHDK and SYGVNS. The CDR3 has 18 amino acids. The CDR3 loop is CASSEVVGRGAPYNEQFF. The CDR3 bases are TGTGCCAGCAGTGAAGTAGTTGGTCGGGGGGCCCCCTACAATGAGCAGTTCTTC.

This clonotype came up many times. This sequence joins TRBV7-9 and TRBJ2-5; the D gene could be TRBD1 or TRBD2 (5 bases each). V shed 11 bases and J shed 5 bases, with 15 bases lying between them. CDR1 SEHNR and CDR2 FQNEAQ come from the germline V gene (reference sequence). The CDR3 runs 12 residues. The CDR3 sequence: CALRGVEETQYF. The CDR3 DNA reads as TGTGCCTTACGAGGGGTAGAGGAGACCCAGTACTTC.

The table lists this clonotype with a few counts. V is TRBV20-1 and J is TRBJ2-7; the D is unclear. The CDR3 spans 12 residues. Germline V gives CDR1 DFQATT, CDR2 SNEGSKA (reference sequence). V dropped 6 bases and J dropped 5 bases, with 14 bases sitting between them. In DNA form, the CDR3 reads TGCAGTGCGGCCGACCAGACCCACGAGCAGTACTTC. Its translation: CSAADQTHEQYF.

The chain couples TRBV20-1 to TRBJ2-1; 10 bases are shared with TRBD2. Trimming cost V 2 bases and J 8 bases; bases outside gene matches: 9. Per germline, CDR1 DFQATT and CDR2 SNEGSKA (reference sequence). The CDR3 is 15 amino acids. CDR3 coding DNA: TGCAGTGCTAGACTACCTAGCGGGAGTAGGTATGAGCAGTTCTTC. Encoded protein: CSARLPSGSRYEQFF.

The J gene is TRBJ2-5, the V gene TRBV28; maybe TRBD2 (5 bases). In germline, CDR1 is MDHEN, CDR2 SYDVKM. V was pared by 3 bases and J by 5 bases, with 16 bases between. CDR3 size: 15 residues. CDR3 loop: CASSFGGFDQETQYF. For the CDR3, the DNA is TGTGCCAGCAGTTTTGGCGGGTTCGATCAGGAGACCCAGTACTTC. Complete variable domain (other parts from reference TRBV28 and TRBJ2-5): DVKVTQSSRYLVKRTGEKVFLECVQDMDHENMFWYRQDPGLGLRLIYFSYDVKMKEKGDIPEGYSVSREKKERFSLILESASTNQTSMYLCASSFGGFDQETQYFGPGTRLLVL.